A single sample is the source of the 5 T cell receptor beta chains below, sequenced in a study of control samples from healthy donors and cancer patients. Some clones are missing from TCRdb's copy, which holds only in-frame ones; the method was immunoSEQ multiplex PCR. The sample yields almost 90,000 clones, 86% seen once. The source material was blood. The receptors here all came from a man under 40 in good health.

This sequence joins TRBV7-2 and TRBJ1-1; TRBD1 might be the D (5 bases). Between the trimmed V and J ends, which lost 5 bases and 4 bases, there was a span of 14 bases. The CDR3 has 14 residues. Germline assignment: CDR1 SGHTA and CDR2 FQGNSA. The CDR3 loop is CASSIPGGITEAFF. CDR3 nucleotide sequence: TGTGCCAGCAGCATACCCGGGGGGATCACTGAAGCTTTCTTT.

The rearrangement uses TRBV12-1 and TRBJ1-1; no check of the table's D call, TRBD1, against the DNA was made. TRBV12-1 is shown as a pseudogene. The CDR3 runs 14 residues. Here the CDR3 DNA reads TGTGCCAGCAGCTCCCACAGGGAAAACACTGAAGCTTTCTTT. Protein: CASSSHRENTEAFF.

The CDR3 coding sequence is TGTGCCAGCGCTTCCGAGGGGGGCGTTGAAGCTTTCTTT. The encoded protein is CASASEGGVEAFF. The chain uses TRBV7-9 and TRBJ1-1, with D possibly TRBD1 on 6 matching bases. CDR1 is SEHNR and CDR2 is FQNEAQ in the germline V gene (reference sequence). V was shortened by 8 bases and J by 7 bases, with 17 bases between the two germline ends. The CDR3 is 13 residues long.

This chain links TRBV30 with TRBJ2-1, with TRBD2 matching over 7 bases. The CDR3 spans 17 residues. Germline V gene sequence: CDR1 GTSNPN, CDR2 SVGIG (reference sequence). The junction had 13 bases not matched to a gene; V was cut back by 3 bases and J by 2 bases. The CDR3 region is CAWSPTLAGNPYNEQFF. CDR3 sequence (DNA): TGTGCCTGGAGCCCCACCTTAGCGGGTAACCCCTACAATGAGCAGTTCTTC.

The V call is TRBV5-6, the J call TRBJ2-5; perhaps TRBD1 as D (6 bases). CDR1 is SGHDT, CDR2 YYEEEE, per germline. The germline V and J ends were trimmed by 1 base and 5 bases, with 12 bases remaining between them. This CDR3 has 14 amino acids. The CDR3 DNA reads as TGTGCCAGCAGCTTGAGAGGGGGAGACGAGACCCAGTACTTC. Its translation: CASSLRGGDETQYF.